The present TCR beta chain was sequenced within a study of T cell responses to AZD1222 COVID-19 vaccine (dated by TCRdb to about 2021). At the level of the whole study: A total of 233 trial participants underwent TCR sequencing, of whom some 200 had received two doses of AZD1222 and some 25 had received two doses of the MenACWY control vaccine. Trial participants were enrolled into age subgroups of 18-55, 56-69 and 70-plus years, which contained about 160, 30 and 59 TCR-sequenced participants, respectively. Broad study findings and their caveats: After two AZD1222 doses, both the breadth and the depth of spike-specific TCRs were significantly higher than at day 0 and than in MenACWY recipients. No day 14 peak-response samples were available, so repertoires were characterized only after the peak T cell response. Conclusions about previously exposed vaccinees are limited because only 5 or 6 AZD1222 recipients were SARS-CoV-2 seropositive at baseline. Vaccine-associated CD4 TCRs spanned the whole spike protein, with dominant responses in regions 160-218 and 743-854. In the small 56-69-year group, the increase in depth fell short of significance, most likely because of low power. Participants were mostly white British and included more females than males, and it was suggested by the authors that clonal diversity may have been underestimated. Nearly half of unique spike-specific TCRs reportedly recognized epitopes outside regions mutated in the B.1.351 and B.1.1.7 variants.

Remarks on this clone: What this receptor recognizes is not known. No much larger clonotype is one base removed from it; base qualities were not supplied.

The CDR3 regions of human TCRbeta chains were analyzed by immunosequencing. Per the original workflow: Repertoire TCRs were checked for matches against a reference library of SARS-CoV-2-specific TCRs that had been generated using the MIRA antigen-specificity platform. Breadth was defined as the fraction of unique TCRs that were SARS-CoV-2-associated. Depth was defined as the fraction of total T cells that were SARS-CoV-2-associated. Using the MIRA data, each spike-specific TCR was mapped to the spike region that the TCR reacts to and placed in a CD4 or CD8 class. Log10-transformed breadth and depth values were compared by one-way ANOVA with Sidak's multiple comparisons tests. Imported from immuneACCESS, the table was reduced by TCRdb to in-frame sequences with V and J called. These copies leave out some clones; in studies compared against another copy, an unresolved V gene accounts for under half, and the cause of the remainder is not known. V and J calls and clone size come straight from that table; D and trimming were deduced from the DNA. The sample table holds over 150,000 clones, of which more than 75% were seen once. The ten largest account for 4% to 5.5% of the sample.

The CDR3 sequence holds 13 residues, the cysteine and phenylalanine included. Only the CDR3 DNA is retained, 39 bases long and in frame from the first base. CDR1 and CDR2 (MNHNY, SVGAGI) derive from the germline V gene (reference sequence). Trimming costs V 7 bases and J 4 bases, and their ends lie 11 bases apart. Reading the label with the study, this specimen's time point is: about 28 days (+/-7) after the second vaccine dose. AZD1222 recipients given second doses at about 4 weeks or at about 12 weeks were pooled, since spike-specific TCR depth and breadth were not found to differ between the two schedules. The vaccinee samples were drawn from two UK trials, COV001 and COV002, one of which was a single-blind randomized controlled phase 2/3 trial testing AZD1222 (ChAdOx1 nCoV-19) in healthy adults. For TCRbeta chain sequencing, PBMC samples were collected from trial participants at day 0 and at day 28 after the second dose.

Sequencing was performed on peripheral blood, taken 28 days after the second AZD1222 dose. The sequence derives from an adult who received the AZD1222 COVID-19 vaccine. The chain couples TRBV6-6 to TRBJ1-3, with the D gene uncertain. The sequence in DNA is TGTGCCAGCATTCCCGGCCTAGGAAACACCATATATTTT. The translation is CASIPGLGNTIYF.